This entry lists 21 T cell receptor beta chains sequenced from one sample in a study of cytomegalovirus exposure and HLA in healthy donors. Profiling relied on immunoSEQ multiplex PCR, and the TCRdb table lists in-frame clones only, not all of them. The sample has 250,000 to 400,000 clones, roughly 90% seen once; the top ten hold approximately 0.96%. The sequenced material came from PBMCs. Source of these receptors: a man in his thirties or forties in good health and CMV-seronegative.

The rearrangement joins TRBV6-1 to TRBJ2-1, with 7 bases matching TRBD2. Germline values: CDR1 MNHNS, CDR2 SASEGT. Trimming at V came to 4 bases and at J to 0 bases, leaving 3 bases not matched to a gene. The length of the CDR3 is 15 residues. This chain's CDR3 is CASSGSGVSYNEQFF. In DNA, the CDR3 is TGTGCCAGCAGTGGCAGCGGGGTCTCCTACAATGAGCAGTTCTTC.

V is TRBV27 and J is TRBJ1-1; 8 bases agree with TRBD1. CDR1 is MNHEY and CDR2 is SMNVEV in the germline V gene (reference sequence). CDR3 length: 14 amino acids. Trimming cost V 4 bases and J 5 bases; bases outside gene matches: 6. The CDR3 loop reads CASSSGQGATEAFF. As DNA, the CDR3 is TGTGCCAGCAGTTCCGGACAGGGAGCAACTGAAGCTTTCTTT.

The gene calls are TRBV7-2 and TRBJ1-2; TRBD1 matches at 12 bases. Per the germline V gene, CDR1 is SGHTA and CDR2 is FQGNSA. The J segment lost 4 bases and the V segment lost 5 bases, leaving 8 bases of the junction unmatched. The CDR3 loop spans 16 amino acids. The CDR3 spells CASSPVGTGGFYGYTF. DNA of the CDR3: TGTGCCAGCAGCCCCGTCGGGACAGGGGGCTTCTATGGCTACACCTTC.

This clone was seen just once. This sequence joins TRBV6-6 and TRBJ2-5; no definite D call. The CDR3 consists of 11 residues. V lost 6 bases and J lost 5, with 7 bases in between. Germline V lookup: CDR1 MNHNY, CDR2 SVGAGI (reference sequence). CDR3 protein: CASSLRETQYF. CDR3 nucleotides: TGTGCCAGCAGCCTCCGGGAGACCCAGTACTTC.

The CDR3 reads CATSVRLSNYGYTF. CDR3 in DNA: TGTGCCACCAGCGTCCGACTTTCTAACTATGGCTACACCTTC. The chain carries TRBV15 and TRBJ1-2; unclear D gene. The CDR3 has 14 residues. Germline V lookup: CDR1 LNHNV, CDR2 YYDKDF (reference sequence). V dropped 5 bases and J dropped 0 bases, with 10 bases sitting between them.

This clone was seen once. CDR3 sequence (DNA): TGTGCCAGCAGTGATCGGCGGGGGGGTACCGGGGAGCTGTTTTTT. Translating it yields CASSDRRGGTGELFF. The V and J genes are TRBV25-1 and TRBJ2-2; 9 bases are shared with TRBD2. V shed 3 bases and J 5 bases; nucleotides not matched to a gene: 4. The germline V gene encodes CDR1 MGHDK and CDR2 SYGVNS. The CDR3 length is 15 residues.

The J gene is TRBJ2-3, the V gene TRBV11-2; TRBD1 aligns across 7 bases. V gave up 3 bases and J gave up 2 bases; unmatched junction bases: 8. The CDR3 length is 16 residues. CDR1 is SGHAT and CDR2 is FQNNGV in the germline V gene. CDR3 loop: CASSFGVGGLTDTQYF. For the CDR3, the DNA is TGTGCCAGCAGCTTCGGGGTAGGGGGCCTCACAGATACGCAGTATTTT. The whole variable domain, remainder taken from reference TRBV11-2 and TRBJ2-3, is EAGVAQSPRYKIIEKRQSVAFWCNPISGHATLYWYQQILGQGPKLLIQFQNNGVVDDSQLPKDRFSAERLKGVDSTLKIQPAKLEDSAVYLCASSFGVGGLTDTQYFGPGTRLTVL.

In the case of this clone: At one boundary the junction diverges from the germline segment, which might be a read error. The J gene is TRBJ2-1, the V gene TRBV5-6; 10 bases map to TRBD1. The germline V gene has CDR1 SGHDT and CDR2 YYEEEE. CDR3 length equals 14 residues. For the CDR3, the DNA is TGTGCCAGCAGCTTGGCTCCGACAGGGGGCTTGGTCGTCTTC. Its protein is CASSLAPTGGLVVF.

This chain joins TRBV2 and TRBJ1-5; TRBD1 agrees at 9 bases. The CDR3 runs 13 residues. Trimming at V came to 8 bases and at J to 6 bases, leaving 5 bases not matched to a gene. Germline CDR1 and CDR2: SNHLY and FYNNEI. The CDR3 loop reads CASRGQGSQPQHF. CDR3 DNA: TGTGCCAGCCGGGGACAGGGAAGTCAGCCCCAGCATTTT.

The chain recombines TRBV19 with TRBJ2-6; D gene uncertain. Germline V gene data show CDR1 as LNHDA and CDR2 as SQIVND (reference sequence). The CDR3 runs 13 residues. The V gene lost 7 bases and the J gene lost 0 bases, with 4 bases spanning the gap. CDR3 coding DNA: TGTGCCAGTACCTCCTCTGGGGCCAACGTCCTGACTTTC. Translated, it gives CASTSSGANVLTF.

V usage is TRBV18 and J usage is TRBJ2-3, with a possible D match to TRBD1 (5 bases). The length of the CDR3 is 15 residues. V was trimmed by 3 bases and J by 4 bases, leaving 14 bases between them. Germline values: CDR1 KGHSH, CDR2 LQKENI. The CDR3 region is CASSPGWGVSDTQYF. The CDR3 coding sequence is TGTGCCAGCTCACCGGGCTGGGGCGTATCAGATACGCAGTATTTT.

The sample holds one count of this clone. V is TRBV29-1 and J is TRBJ1-1; D is possibly TRBD1 (5 bases). Germline values: CDR1 SQVTM, CDR2 ANQGSEA. Between the trimmed V and J ends, which lost 0 bases and 3 bases, there was a span of 8 bases. The length of the CDR3 is 13 residues. The CDR3 DNA reads TGCAGCGTTGAAGACCAGGGTCACACTGAAGCTTTCTTT. This translates into CSVEDQGHTEAFF.

This clone turned up a few times. The chain uses TRBV5-1 and TRBJ1-6; D unresolved. This CDR3 spans 14 amino acids. From germline, CDR1 is SGHRS and CDR2 YFSETQ. V was shortened by 0 bases and J by 4 bases, with 5 bases between the two germline ends. CDR3 coding DNA: TGCGCCAGCAGCTTGGAACAATATAATTCACCCCTCCACTTT. The encoded protein is CASSLEQYNSPLHF.

J is TRBJ2-7 and V is TRBV15, with 9 nucleotides matching TRBD1. V lost 3 bases and J lost 1; bases outside the gene matches: 1. CDR3 size: 14 residues. CDR1 LNHNV and CDR2 YYDKDF come from the germline V gene (reference sequence). CDR3 protein: CATSRTGGSYEQYF. The CDR3 region has the DNA TGTGCCACCAGCAGGACAGGGGGTTCCTACGAGCAGTACTTC.

The rearrangement uses TRBV13 and TRBJ2-1; 10 positions agree with TRBD2. V was clipped by 5 bases and J by 8 bases; unmatched bases: 12. The CDR3 contains 16 residues. Germline V CDR1 and CDR2: PRHDT, FYEKMQ (reference sequence). This CDR3 reads CASSLTPAGGNDEQFF. The CDR3 region has the DNA TGTGCCAGCAGCCTAACCCCAGCGGGGGGGAATGATGAGCAGTTCTTC. The full variable domain, rest sourced from reference TRBV13 and TRBJ2-1, is AAGVIQSPRHLIKEKRETATLKCYPIPRHDTVYWYQQGPGQDPQFLISFYEKMQSDKGSIPDRFSAQQFSDYHSELNMSSLELGDSALYFCASSLTPAGGNDEQFFGPGTRLTVL.

The chain uses TRBV19 and TRBJ1-2; D gene unclear. The CDR3 contains 15 residues. With 7 bases removed from V and 4 bases from J, the gap between germline ends came to 19 bases. The germline gives CDR1 LNHDA, CDR2 SQIVND (reference sequence). The DNA of the CDR3 is TGTGCCAGTACCATATCGGCTTATCGGGGCTATGGCTACACCTTC. Translation: CASTISAYRGYGYTF.

V gene TRBV5-1 combines with J gene TRBJ2-1, with D tentatively TRBD1 (5 bases). V lost 4 bases to trimming and J lost 0 bases, with 11 bases between them. The germline gives CDR1 SGHRS, CDR2 YFSETQ. CDR3 length: 15 amino acids. Here the CDR3 reads CASSRQSSSYNEQFF. CDR3 sequence (DNA): TGCGCCAGCAGCCGACAGAGCTCCTCCTACAATGAGCAGTTCTTC. Supplemented by reference TRBV5-1 and TRBJ2-1, the full variable domain reads KAGVTQTPRYLIKTRGQQVTLSCSPISGHRSVSWYQQTPGQGLQFLFEYFSETQRNKGNFPGRFSGRQFSNSRSEMNVSTLELGDSALYLCASSRQSSSYNEQFFGPGTRLTVL.

This clone has just one count. The rearrangement uses TRBV6-1 and TRBJ2-4, with TRBD2 matching over 10 bases. This CDR3 has 18 residues. Germline-derived CDR1 and CDR2 are MNHNS and SASEGT. Trimming at V came to 1 base and at J to 0 bases, leaving 6 bases not matched to a gene. Written as DNA, the CDR3 is TGTGCCAGCAGTGAAGGGCTAGCGGGGGCCCTAGCCAAAAACATTCAGTACTTC. Protein sequence: CASSEGLAGALAKNIQYF.

This chain links TRBV4-3 with TRBJ1-2, with 9 nucleotides matching TRBD1. The CDR3 extends over 15 amino acids. J gave up 4 bases and V 4 bases, and 7 bases lay outside the gene matches. Per the germline V gene, CDR1 is LGHNA and CDR2 is YSLEER. This CDR3 reads CASSLQGALGYGYTF. The CDR3 DNA sequence: TGCGCCAGCAGCCTACAGGGGGCGCTAGGCTATGGCTACACCTTC.

This rearrangement joins TRBV27 to TRBJ2-5, with D uncertain. This CDR3 comprises 11 residues. The V gene lost 4 bases and the J gene lost 5 bases, with 5 bases spanning the gap. Germline V gene lookup returns CDR1 MNHEY and CDR2 SMNVEV (reference sequence). DNA for the CDR3: TGTGCCAGCAGTTACCGGGAGACCCAGTACTTC. Translated, it gives CASSYRETQYF.

This sequence joins TRBV9 and TRBJ2-1, with D tentatively TRBD2 (6 bases). Trimming stripped 3 bases from V and 0 bases from J, with 13 bases between. The V gene's germline CDR1 is SGDLS and CDR2 YYNGEE. This CDR3 has 16 amino acids. DNA of the CDR3: TGTGCCAGCAGCGCCGGAGGGACGGGCTCCTACAATGAGCAGTTCTTC. It specifies CASSAGGTGSYNEQFF.